This is a list of T cell receptor beta chains from one sample in a study of technical replicates of blood from a few donors. Assay used: immunoSEQ multiplex PCR; TCRdb lists only in-frame clones, some missing. The top ten clones hold around 3% of a sample with about 58,000 clones, just under 95% of them seen once. Sample: PBMCs. These receptors were obtained from a human donor in good health. Some clones in this sample may be carry-over from other donors' samples. Both conserved end residues are part of each CDR3. The D gene is left open where the match is weak. Some rows have no size entry. The others give once, few or many, or a class for an expanded clone.

V gene	CDR3 length	J gene	clone size	D gene	CDR3 protein	CDR3 DNA
TRBV6-1	13	TRBJ1-5	-	TRBD1	CASSASGTGVQHF	TGTGCCAGCAGTGCCTCCGGGACAGGGGTACAGCATTTT
TRBV5-6	14	TRBJ2-7	-	-	CASSLDGLSYEQYF	TGTGCCAGCAGCTTGGACGGACTCTCCTACGAGCAGTACTTC
TRBV10-2	13	TRBJ2-2	-	-	CASSDQGTGELFF	TGCGCCAGCAGTGATCAGGGCACCGGGGAGCTGTTTTTT
TRBV5-4	14	TRBJ2-7	-	-	CASSLGQTSYEQYF	TGTGCCAGCAGCTTGGGGCAGACATCCTACGAGCAGTACTTC
TRBV6-1	16	TRBJ2-4	-	-	CASSEVQQLAKNIQYF	TGTGCCAGCAGTGAAGTACAGCAACTAGCCAAAAACATTCAGTACTTC
TRBV6-6	14	TRBJ1-5	-	-	CASSPREGNQPQHF	TGTGCCAGCAGCCCGCGTGAGGGCAATCAGCCCCAGCATTTT
TRBV6-6	14	TRBJ1-5	-	-	CASTTGNQNQPQHF	TGTGCCAGCACCACCGGGAACCAAAATCAGCCCCAGCATTTT
TRBV7-8	14	TRBJ2-7	-	-	CASSLGQEDYEQYF	TGTGCCAGCAGCTTAGGGCAGGAAGACTACGAGCAGTACTTC
TRBV2	16	TRBJ1-1	-	TRBD1	CASNRGQENMNTEAFF	TGTGCCAGCAACAGAGGACAGGAAAACATGAACACTGAAGCTTTCTTT
TRBV21-1	16	TRBJ2-7	-	-	CASSPRCRVKSYEQYF	TGTGCCAGCAGCCCCCGATGCAGGGTGAAGTCCTACGAGCAGTACTTC
TRBV4-1	13	TRBJ2-7	-	TRBD1	CASSQRTGDEQYF	TGCGCCAGCAGCCAACGGACAGGGGACGAGCAGTACTTC
TRBV4-1	13	TRBJ2-7	-	TRBD1	CASSQGTGEMQYF	TGCGCCAGCAGCCAAGGGACAGGGGAGATGCAGTACTTC
TRBV7-2	15	TRBJ2-2	-	-	CASSLSGAWTGELFF	TGTGCCAGCAGCTTATCAGGGGCATGGACCGGGGAGCTGTTTTTT
TRBV9	14	TRBJ2-1	-	-	CASSVGGGHNEQFF	TGTGCCAGCAGCGTGGGGGGGGGCCACAATGAGCAGTTCTTC
TRBV29-1	12	TRBJ2-1	-	-	CSVPSAYNEQFF	TGCAGCGTTCCTAGCGCCTACAATGAGCAGTTCTTC
TRBV6-6	13	TRBJ1-2	-	-	CASSETGNYGYTF	TGTGCCAGCAGCGAAACAGGGAACTATGGCTACACCTTC
TRBV4-3	16	TRBJ1-1	once	-	CASSQELWDMNTEAFF	TGCGCCAGCAGCCAAGAACTCTGGGACATGAACACTGAAGCTTTCTTT
TRBV5-1	16	TRBJ2-1	-	TRBD2	CASSTLAGGPYNEQFF	TGCGCCAGCAGCACCTTGGCGGGGGGGCCCTACAATGAGCAGTTCTTC
TRBV6-5	15	TRBJ1-2	-	-	CASSYSMQGNYGYTF	TGTGCCAGCAGTTACTCGATGCAGGGTAACTATGGCTACACCTTC
TRBV9	19	TRBJ2-4	-	TRBD2	CASSVDSLAGGEAKNIQYF	TGTGCCAGCAGCGTAGATTCCCTAGCGGGGGGGGAGGCCAAAAACATTCAGTACTTC
TRBV4-1	15	TRBJ1-5	-	-	CASSQGVEGNQPQHF	TGCGCCAGCAGCCAAGGGGTTGAGGGCAATCAGCCCCAGCATTTT
TRBV4-2	17	TRBJ2-7	once	TRBD2	CASSQEPLPGGLDEQYF	TGTGCCAGCAGCCAAGAGCCCCTCCCGGGGGGGTTGGACGAGCAGTACTTC
TRBV9	13	TRBJ1-2	-	TRBD1	CASSSTQGDGYTF	TGTGCCAGCAGCTCTACCCAGGGGGATGGCTACACCTTC
TRBV2	13	TRBJ1-6	-	-	CASSDRVSAPLHF	TGTGCCAGCAGTGACAGGGTCTCGGCACCCCTCCACTTT
TRBV7-2	15	TRBJ1-2	-	-	CASSSPKGDPYGYTF	TGTGCCAGCAGCTCCCCAAAAGGGGATCCTTATGGCTACACCTTC
TRBV2	13	TRBJ2-1	-	-	CASTPDSYNEQFF	TGTGCCAGTACCCCAGATTCCTACAATGAGCAGTTCTTC
TRBV7-6	17	TRBJ1-1	-	TRBD1	CASSPGTAYRLNTEAFF	TGTGCCAGCAGCCCAGGGACAGCCTACAGACTGAACACTGAAGCTTTCTTT
TRBV4-3	17	TRBJ2-7	-	-	CASSQDGASASSYEQYF	TGCGCCAGCAGCCAAGATGGGGCTAGCGCTAGCTCCTACGAGCAGTACTTC
TRBV5-1	15	TRBJ1-4	-	TRBD1	CASRTGTGGNEKLFF	TGCGCCAGCAGGACCGGGACAGGGGGTAATGAAAAACTGTTTTTT
TRBV5-1	16	TRBJ1-1	-	TRBD1	CASSWTGAERDTEAFF	TGCGCCAGCAGCTGGACAGGGGCAGAGAGGGACACTGAAGCTTTCTTT
TRBV15	15	TRBJ1-2	-	-	CATSRDLASNYGYTF	TGTGCCACCAGCAGAGATTTGGCAAGTAACTATGGCTACACCTTC